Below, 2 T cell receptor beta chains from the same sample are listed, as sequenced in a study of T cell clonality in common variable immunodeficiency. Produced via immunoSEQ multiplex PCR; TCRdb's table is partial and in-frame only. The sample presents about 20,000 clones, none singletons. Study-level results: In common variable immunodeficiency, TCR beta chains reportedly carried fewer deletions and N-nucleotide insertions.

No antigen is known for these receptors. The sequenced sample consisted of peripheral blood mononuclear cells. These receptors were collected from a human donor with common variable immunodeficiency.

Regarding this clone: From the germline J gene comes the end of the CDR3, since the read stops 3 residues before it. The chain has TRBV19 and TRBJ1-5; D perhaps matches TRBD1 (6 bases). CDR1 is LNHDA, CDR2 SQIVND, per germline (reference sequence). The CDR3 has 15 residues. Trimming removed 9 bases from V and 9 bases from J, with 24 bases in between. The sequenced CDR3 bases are TGTGCCAGCACCACGCGGGGGCTCGATTTCGGGCCC. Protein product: CASTTRGLDFGP. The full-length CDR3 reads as CASTTRGLDFGPQHF.

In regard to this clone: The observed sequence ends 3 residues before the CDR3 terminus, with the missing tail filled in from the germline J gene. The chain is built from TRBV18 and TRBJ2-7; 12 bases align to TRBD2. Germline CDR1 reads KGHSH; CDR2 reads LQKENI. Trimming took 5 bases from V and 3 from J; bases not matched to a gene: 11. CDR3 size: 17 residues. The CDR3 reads CASSSGSRTSGNYEQYF. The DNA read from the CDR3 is TGTGCCAGCTCATCGGGCTCTAGGACTAGCGGGAACTACGAG. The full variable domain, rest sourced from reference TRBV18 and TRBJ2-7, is NAGVMQNPRHLVRRRGQEARLRCSPMKGHSHVYWYRQLPEEGLKFMVYLQKENIIDESGMPKERFSAEFPKEGPSILRIQQVVRGDSAAYFCASSSGSRTSGNYEQYFGPGTRLTVT.